This T cell receptor (beta chain) was identified in a study of chemoradiotherapy in HPV16-positive cancers. Overall study: Functional T-cell assays on two HPV16-positive patients' cells defined candidate HPV-specific clones and common TCR motifs.

TCRdb's copy holds only in-frame clones and misses some; the assay was immunoSEQ multiplex PCR. The sample has about 25,000 clones, 94% seen once; the top ten hold 2.7%. Samples were taken several times over chemoradiotherapy. Notes on this clone: The antigen is undetermined.

Germline V gene data show CDR1 as SGHAT and CDR2 as FQNNGV. The CDR3 runs to 15 residues. V lost 5 bases and J lost 2, with 15 bases in between. Study-level findings and limits: The functional HPV-specific definition rests on just two HPV16-positive patients.

This TCR derives from a human donor with HPV-associated anogenital cancer. The material was obtained from a patient who underwent chemoradiotherapy. This chain joins TRBV11-2 and TRBJ1-2; D call uncertain. Written as DNA, the CDR3 is TGTGCCAGCAGCCTGACTGCAGAGGGAAACTATGGCTACACCTTC. This gives the protein CASSLTAEGNYGYTF.